This T cell receptor beta chain was observed in a study of blood T cell repertoires in COVID-19. Across the whole study: The samples span acute and convalescent COVID-19 from the United States, Italy and Spain. T cells, B-cell-depleted T cells, or PBMCs supplied cDNA or gDNA.

CDR1 is MNHEY, CDR2 SVGEGT, per germline. The CDR3 extends over 14 amino acids. Germline trimming cut 4 bases from V and 5 bases from J; bases unmatched to any gene: 4. Under the authors' procedure: Reference gene primers were amplified, and this amplification served to estimate nucleated cell counts. Produced via immunoSEQ multiplex PCR; TCRdb's table is partial and in-frame only. Clone size and the V and J calls come from that table; the DNA yielded D and trimming. This table holds roughly 190,000 clones, 88% found once. The sample comprised peripheral blood. V and J are TRBV6-2 or TRBV6-3 and TRBJ1-4, with 7 nucleotides matching TRBD1. The clonotype comes from a human donor in a cohort sampled during active COVID-19. The chain's CDR3 is CASSSGQPNEKLFF. The CDR3 nucleotides read TGTGCCAGCAGTTCGGGACAGCCAAATGAAAAACTGTTTTTT.